A selection of T cell receptor beta chains follows, all from one sample in a study of T cell repertoires in cytomegalovirus infection. In TCRdb, the reads were re-called with MiXCR into one record per CDR3 protein. The sample has 110,000 or so distinct CDR3 sequences, around 30% seen once. No cognate antigen is known for these TCRs. The sample consisted of CD8+ T cells from cultured PBMCs, taken from culture after CMV antigen stimulation. The receptors stem from a human donor in good health (CMV status not recorded). Some clones in this sample may be carry-over from other donors' samples. CDR3s include the opening cysteine and the closing phenylalanine or tryptophan. The order of the fields is CDR3 protein, CDR3 length, V gene, J gene.

cdr3_aa: CASSLSGNSGNTIYF; cdr3_length: 15; v_call: TRBV7-8; j_call: TRBJ1-3
cdr3_aa: CASSIGQDNQPQHF; cdr3_length: 14; v_call: TRBV19; j_call: TRBJ1-5
cdr3_aa: CASSFEQVLNQPQHF; cdr3_length: 15; v_call: TRBV19; j_call: TRBJ1-5
cdr3_aa: CSARWTDHYNEQFF; cdr3_length: 14; v_call: TRBV20-1; j_call: TRBJ2-1
cdr3_aa: CASGFSANTEAFF; cdr3_length: 13; v_call: TRBV12-5; j_call: TRBJ1-1
cdr3_aa: CASSLSTAGQPQHF; cdr3_length: 14; v_call: TRBV27; j_call: TRBJ1-5
cdr3_aa: CASSQELAGLTDTQYF; cdr3_length: 16; v_call: TRBV4-1; j_call: TRBJ2-3
cdr3_aa: CASIPTTGRGTEAFF; cdr3_length: 15; v_call: TRBV6-1; j_call: TRBJ1-1
cdr3_aa: CASSYARTALTYEQYF; cdr3_length: 16; v_call: TRBV6-5; j_call: TRBJ2-7
cdr3_aa: CSAERGQDYNEQFF; cdr3_length: 14; v_call: TRBV20-1; j_call: TRBJ2-1
cdr3_aa: CASSMGRAPTTNEKLFF; cdr3_length: 17; v_call: TRBV27; j_call: TRBJ1-4
cdr3_aa: CASSRQGPAYEQYF; cdr3_length: 14; v_call: TRBV6-5; j_call: TRBJ2-7
cdr3_aa: CASSYSNRDAQYF; cdr3_length: 13; v_call: TRBV6-5; j_call: TRBJ2-7
cdr3_aa: CASRADRSSYNEQFF; cdr3_length: 15; v_call: TRBV27; j_call: TRBJ2-1
cdr3_aa: CASSSPGTGMNTEAFF; cdr3_length: 16; v_call: TRBV19; j_call: TRBJ1-1
cdr3_aa: CASSLLQGGAGYTF; cdr3_length: 14; v_call: TRBV7-2; j_call: TRBJ1-2
cdr3_aa: CASSLGVGHSPYEQYF; cdr3_length: 16; v_call: TRBV7-9; j_call: TRBJ2-7
cdr3_aa: CASRRGGTWNEQFF; cdr3_length: 14; v_call: TRBV6-2/TRBV6-3; j_call: TRBJ2-1
cdr3_aa: CASSHSATGESYEQYF; cdr3_length: 16; v_call: TRBV4-3; j_call: TRBJ2-7
cdr3_aa: CASALRITGGMEDGYTF; cdr3_length: 17; v_call: TRBV7-9; j_call: TRBJ1-2
cdr3_aa: CASSLGPGEKLFF; cdr3_length: 13; v_call: TRBV13; j_call: TRBJ1-4
cdr3_aa: CASRSGGASGELFF; cdr3_length: 14; v_call: TRBV12-3/TRBV12-4; j_call: TRBJ2-2
cdr3_aa: CASSSPEGDEQFF; cdr3_length: 13; v_call: TRBV28; j_call: TRBJ2-1
cdr3_aa: CASSPALTSGGLNTGELFF; cdr3_length: 19; v_call: TRBV5-4; j_call: TRBJ2-2
cdr3_aa: CASSFLGAGTSGTYEQYF; cdr3_length: 18; v_call: TRBV7-2; j_call: TRBJ2-7
cdr3_aa: CASSERPASLSSYEQYF; cdr3_length: 17; v_call: TRBV2; j_call: TRBJ2-7
cdr3_aa: CASSWTSGGSWYEQYF; cdr3_length: 16; v_call: TRBV7-9; j_call: TRBJ2-7
cdr3_aa: CASSSQDGWVETQYF; cdr3_length: 15; v_call: TRBV7-8; j_call: TRBJ2-5
cdr3_aa: CASSLTTGYYEQYF; cdr3_length: 14; v_call: TRBV27; j_call: TRBJ2-7
cdr3_aa: CASSLARLPYNSPLHF; cdr3_length: 16; v_call: TRBV7-2; j_call: TRBJ1-6
cdr3_aa: CAISESLQGVWDNQPQHF; cdr3_length: 18; v_call: TRBV10-3; j_call: TRBJ1-5
cdr3_aa: CSVEFWGQENYGYTF; cdr3_length: 15; v_call: TRBV29-1; j_call: TRBJ1-2
cdr3_aa: CASSFTSGGAPDTQYF; cdr3_length: 16; v_call: TRBV12-3/TRBV12-4; j_call: TRBJ2-3
cdr3_aa: CASSPSRQAYSNQPQHF; cdr3_length: 17; v_call: TRBV6-6; j_call: TRBJ1-5
cdr3_aa: CASSFYRGDQPQHF; cdr3_length: 14; v_call: TRBV6-5; j_call: TRBJ1-5
cdr3_aa: CASSLLPNRGSGWSAEAFF; cdr3_length: 19; v_call: TRBV6-6; j_call: TRBJ1-1
cdr3_aa: CASSFRGGMVNSYEQYF; cdr3_length: 17; v_call: TRBV27; j_call: TRBJ2-7
cdr3_aa: CASSANVISPGFGKTEQFF; cdr3_length: 19; v_call: TRBV9; j_call: TRBJ2-1
cdr3_aa: CASSLSMRSGDTQYF; cdr3_length: 15; v_call: TRBV7-2; j_call: TRBJ2-3
cdr3_aa: CASSLGPEVFEQYF; cdr3_length: 14; v_call: TRBV7-2; j_call: TRBJ2-7
cdr3_aa: CASSPVAVTSYNEQFF; cdr3_length: 16; v_call: TRBV28; j_call: TRBJ2-1
cdr3_aa: CSVEERASQRYEQFF; cdr3_length: 15; v_call: TRBV29-1; j_call: TRBJ2-1
cdr3_aa: CASSSPGLAGTSSYNEQFF; cdr3_length: 19; v_call: TRBV9; j_call: TRBJ2-1
cdr3_aa: CASSFNPRLGTESYNEQFF; cdr3_length: 19; v_call: TRBV12-3/TRBV12-4; j_call: TRBJ2-1
cdr3_aa: CASSYSPSGAGSNQPQHF; cdr3_length: 18; v_call: TRBV6-5; j_call: TRBJ1-5
cdr3_aa: CASSPLRGTGGYTF; cdr3_length: 14; v_call: TRBV7-9; j_call: TRBJ1-2
cdr3_aa: CASSRWTDSMNTEAFF; cdr3_length: 16; v_call: TRBV4-1; j_call: TRBJ1-1
cdr3_aa: CASSYSIQPANSGNTIYF; cdr3_length: 18; v_call: TRBV6-5; j_call: TRBJ1-3
cdr3_aa: CASSFEGTEAFF; cdr3_length: 12; v_call: TRBV7-4; j_call: TRBJ1-1
cdr3_aa: CASSFRSGDQETQYF; cdr3_length: 15; v_call: TRBV7-6; j_call: TRBJ2-5
cdr3_aa: CSATRASGVAEQYF; cdr3_length: 14; v_call: TRBV20-1; j_call: TRBJ2-7
cdr3_aa: CATSYKDDSSTF; cdr3_length: 12; v_call: TRBV24-1; j_call: TRBJ1-2
cdr3_aa: CASSEQGTSIVREQYF; cdr3_length: 16; v_call: TRBV11-2; j_call: TRBJ2-7
cdr3_aa: CAGSLGGGLAVEETQYF; cdr3_length: 17; v_call: TRBV7-6; j_call: TRBJ2-5
cdr3_aa: CSVSQGSEQFF; cdr3_length: 11; v_call: TRBV29-1; j_call: TRBJ2-1